This T cell receptor (beta chain) emerged from a study of radiation and T cells in renal cell carcinoma. Study-level points and caveats: Without pretreatment biopsies, baseline tumor clonotype presence was undetermined. Top tumor clonotypes rose in blood 2 weeks post-radiation, then contracted.

V shed 2 bases and J shed 7 bases, with 14 bases lying between them. The CDR3 runs to 14 residues. From germline, CDR1 is MNHEY and CDR2 SVGAGI. With respect to this clone: Its antigen is unidentified.

Profiled with immunoSEQ multiplex PCR; TCRdb holds only in-frame clones, not every one. This table holds 150,000 or so clones, less than 90% found once. As to time point: blood 4 weeks post-SBRT, at nephrectomy. The treatment is: 15 Gy SBRT to primary tumor, nephrectomy 4 weeks later. Nephrectomy followed 15 Gy stereotactic body radiation by 4 weeks. This renal cell carcinoma was of the clear cell type. The source was blood, collected from a patient whose treatment included radiotherapy and nephrectomy. The origin of this receptor is a woman aged 50 to 60 with renal cell carcinoma. The chain links TRBV6-5 to TRBJ2-5, with D perhaps given as TRBD1 or TRBD2 (5 bases each). CDR3 in amino acids: CASSYGAGSGTQYF. The CDR3, as DNA: TGTGCCAGCAGTTACGGGGCGGGCTCCGGGACCCAGTACTTC.